The rows below give T cell receptor beta chains drawn from one sample of a study of cytomegalovirus exposure and HLA in healthy donors. The data were produced by immunoSEQ multiplex PCR, yet TCRdb's version contains in-frame clones alone and is incomplete. The sample shows about 150,000 clones, roughly 68% of them seen only once. Source material: PBMCs. The receptors were gathered from a man aged 25-45 years in good health and CMV-seropositive. The CDR3 runs from the conserved cysteine through the conserved F or W. D genes are given only for firm matches. Size values are once, few and many counts, or a class for expanded clones, and some rows have none.

J: TRBJ2-5; D: TRBD2; size: -; V: TRBV9; CDR3: CASSLTGTSETQYF; DNA: TGTGCCAGCAGCCTAACCGGGACTAGTGAGACCCAGTACTTC
J: TRBJ1-1; D: -; size: -; V: TRBV5-4; CDR3: CASSGQWNTEAFF; DNA: TGTGCCAGCAGTGGACAGTGGAACACTGAAGCTTTCTTT
J: TRBJ2-7; D: -; size: once; V: TRBV28; CDR3: CASSFMGRRGYEQYF; DNA: TGTGCCAGCAGTTTCATGGGCCGGAGAGGGTACGAGCAGTACTTC
J: TRBJ2-1; D: TRBD2; size: once; V: TRBV20-1; CDR3: CSALWGREEFF; DNA: TGCAGTGCTCTTTGGGGGAGGGAGGAGTTCTTC
J: TRBJ1-5; D: -; size: -; V: TRBV5-8; CDR3: CASSYRGAGNQPQHF; DNA: TGTGCCAGCAGCTACCGAGGAGCGGGCAATCAGCCCCAGCATTTT
J: TRBJ1-5; D: TRBD1; size: -; V: TRBV28; CDR3: CASSSKGQENQPQHF; DNA: TGTGCCAGCAGTTCCAAAGGACAGGAGAATCAGCCCCAGCATTTT
J: TRBJ1-5; D: -; size: -; V: TRBV6-6; CDR3: CASSYWGTSEPQHF; DNA: TGTGCCAGCAGTTACTGGGGGACTAGTGAGCCCCAGCATTTT
J: TRBJ1-2; D: -; size: -; V: TRBV30; CDR3: CAWKAGGGYTF; DNA: TGTGCCTGGAAGGCTGGGGGGGGCTACACCTTC
J: TRBJ2-5; D: TRBD2; size: -; V: TRBV19; CDR3: CASSNNLGLADDQETQYF; DNA: TGTGCCAGTAGTAACAACCTAGGACTAGCGGACGACCAAGAGACCCAGTACTTC
J: TRBJ2-7; D: -; size: -; V: TRBV4-1; CDR3: CASSQDAIYEQYF; DNA: TGCGCCAGCAGCCAAGATGCTATCTACGAGCAGTACTTC
J: TRBJ1-1; D: TRBD1; size: -; V: TRBV27; CDR3: CASSQWTGSTGGTEAFF; DNA: TGTGCCAGCAGCCAATGGACAGGGTCCACCGGGGGCACTGAAGCTTTCTTT
J: TRBJ1-5; D: -; size: once; V: TRBV7-9; CDR3: CASSGQNSNQPQHF; DNA: TGTGCCAGCAGCGGACAGAATAGCAATCAGCCCCAGCATTTT
J: TRBJ2-6; D: -; size: -; V: TRBV29-1; CDR3: CSVEAWPGGSGANVLTF; DNA: TGCAGCGTTGAAGCGTGGCCAGGAGGCTCTGGGGCCAACGTCCTGACTTTC
J: TRBJ2-5; D: -; size: few; V: TRBV29-1; CDR3: CSVEGGWGETQYF; DNA: TGCAGCGTTGAAGGGGGCTGGGGAGAGACCCAGTACTTC
J: TRBJ1-1; D: -; size: -; V: TRBV27; CDR3: CASRLLGAGTEAFF; DNA: TGTGCCAGCAGATTACTGGGGGCAGGGACTGAAGCTTTCTTT
J: TRBJ2-1; D: TRBD1; size: -; V: TRBV5-1; CDR3: CASRGGTYNEQFF; DNA: TGCGCCAGCAGAGGGGGCACCTACAATGAGCAGTTCTTC
J: TRBJ2-1; D: -; size: once; V: TRBV13; CDR3: CASSLVAGGPPPVLGEEYNEQFF; DNA: TGTGCCAGCAGCTTAGTGGCAGGTGGGCCTCCTCCAGTTTTGGGGGAGGAGTACAATGAGCAGTTCTTC
J: TRBJ1-4; D: TRBD1; size: few; V: TRBV29-1; CDR3: CSVGPQGGEKLFF; DNA: TGCAGCGTTGGCCCCCAGGGGGGTGAAAAACTGTTTTTT
J: TRBJ1-4; D: TRBD1; size: -; V: TRBV27; CDR3: CASSSQGASEEKLFF; DNA: TGTGCCAGCAGTTCACAGGGGGCGTCGGAGGAAAAACTGTTTTTT
J: TRBJ2-7; D: TRBD1; size: -; V: TRBV15; CDR3: CATSRTGTGYLEQYF; DNA: TGTGCCACCAGCAGGACCGGGACAGGGTATCTCGAGCAGTACTTC
J: TRBJ2-1; D: TRBD2; size: -; V: TRBV12-5; CDR3: CASGGGLAPGDEQFF; DNA: TGTGCTAGTGGTGGGGGACTAGCCCCTGGGGATGAGCAGTTCTTC
J: TRBJ2-7; D: TRBD1; size: -; V: TRBV30; CDR3: CAWTRTGKEQYF; DNA: TGTGCCTGGACCAGGACAGGGAAGGAGCAGTACTTC
J: TRBJ1-2; D: TRBD1; size: -; V: TRBV6-5; CDR3: CASSYGQVNYGYTF; DNA: TGTGCCAGCAGTTACGGACAGGTTAACTATGGCTACACCTTC
J: TRBJ2-5; D: -; size: once; V: TRBV5-1; CDR3: CASSSDREGGTQYF; DNA: TGCGCCAGCAGCTCGGACAGGGAGGGAGGGACCCAGTACTTC
J: TRBJ1-1; D: -; size: -; V: TRBV27; CDR3: CASSLGGARTEAFF; DNA: TGTGCCAGCAGTTTAGGGGGGGCGAGGACTGAAGCTTTCTTT
J: TRBJ1-3; D: -; size: -; V: TRBV6-1; CDR3: CASSEAQNSGNTIYF; DNA: TGTGCCAGCAGTGAAGCGCAGAACTCTGGAAACACCATATATTTT
J: TRBJ1-5; D: -; size: -; V: TRBV7-9; CDR3: CASSSAPVGQTNQPQHF; DNA: TGTGCCAGCAGCTCCGCTCCCGTTGGACAGACCAATCAGCCCCAGCATTTT
J: TRBJ2-5; D: -; size: -; V: TRBV2; CDR3: CASSVQRQETQYF; DNA: TGTGCCAGCAGTGTCCAGCGGCAAGAGACCCAGTACTTC
J: TRBJ1-1; D: TRBD1; size: -; V: TRBV7-3; CDR3: CASSPVPGQRTNTEAFF; DNA: TGTGCCAGCAGCCCTGTCCCGGGACAGCGAACGAACACTGAAGCTTTCTTT
J: TRBJ1-5; D: -; size: -; V: TRBV6-6; CDR3: CASSYREGNQPQHF; DNA: TGTGCCAGCAGTTACAGGGAGGGCAATCAGCCCCAGCATTTT
J: TRBJ2-1; D: -; size: -; V: TRBV5-8; CDR3: CASSRGGTPLGNEQFF; DNA: TGTGCCAGCAGTAGAGGTGGGACTCCCCTAGGCAATGAGCAGTTCTTC
J: TRBJ2-7; D: -; size: -; V: TRBV4-1; CDR3: CASSQGPSAYEQYF; DNA: TGCGCCAGCAGCCAAGGGCCTAGTGCCTACGAGCAGTACTTC
J: TRBJ2-1; D: TRBD1; size: once; V: TRBV7-9; CDR3: CASSPRGWQGANEQFF; DNA: TGTGCCAGCAGCCCAAGAGGGTGGCAGGGGGCCAATGAGCAGTTCTTC